What follows are 6 T cell receptor beta chains derived from one specimen sequenced in a study of T cells after yellow fever vaccination. TCRdb passed the 5' RACE reads through MiXCR, listing each CDR3 protein once. The table records about 400,000 distinct CDR3 sequences, around 6.4% of them present only once. The specimen was PBMCs, collected 5 days after the yellow fever booster vaccination. Receptor source: a man between 25 and 39 years old who received the YFV17D yellow fever vaccine.

The V call is TRBV12-3 or TRBV12-4, the J call TRBJ2-3, with 12 bases identical to TRBD2. The CDR3 spans 18 residues. Losses at the gene ends were 11 bases for V and 5 bases for J; bases not matched to a gene: 20. CDR3 sequence reads: CAFCPHRLAGAPEDTQYF. CDR3 in DNA: TGTGCCTTCTGTCCCCACCGACTAGCGGGAGCACCAGAAGATACGCAGTATTTT.

This clonotype was observed a handful of times. This sequence joins TRBV29-1 and TRBJ2-7; D uncertain. V lost 4 bases, J lost 3 bases, and 13 bases lay in between. The germline gives CDR1 SQVTM, CDR2 ANQGSEA. The CDR3 is 13 residues long. The CDR3 loop reads CSVGPSLLYEQYF. The CDR3, as DNA: TGCAGCGTTGGTCCCAGTCTGCTCTACGAGCAGTACTTC.

This clonotype was observed a few times. The chain recombines TRBV9 with TRBJ1-2; 8 bases line up with TRBD1. The CDR3 contains 13 residues. Per the germline V gene, CDR1 is SGDLS and CDR2 is YYNGEE. V lost 0 bases and J lost 7; bases outside the gene matches: 2. CDR3 in DNA: TGTGCCAGCAGCGTAGCACAGGGGGTTGGCTACACCTTC. Translated: CASSVAQGVGYTF.

This clonotype was seen repeatedly, ten times or more. This chain links TRBV7-9 with TRBJ1-1, with TRBD1 as a possible D gene (5 bases). The CDR3 is 15 amino acids. CDR1 and CDR2 from the germline V gene are SEHNR and FQNEAQ (reference sequence). Deletions cut 10 bases from V and 3 bases from J, with 21 bases between. CDR3 region: CATGTVLKTDTEAFF. The CDR3 DNA is TGTGCCACGGGAACAGTCCTCAAGACAGACACTGAAGCTTTCTTT.

This clonotype turned up a few times. V and J are TRBV5-4 and TRBJ2-7; TRBD2 matches 8 bases. The V gene's germline CDR1 is SGHNT and CDR2 YYREEE (reference sequence). V shed 2 bases, J shed 6 bases, and the junction held 13 bases outside the gene matches. There are 16 residues in the CDR3. The CDR3 region is CASSLGGASGHLEQYF. The CDR3 nucleotides read TGTGCCAGCAGCTTAGGCGGGGCTAGCGGGCACCTCGAGCAGTACTTC.

Only one count was recorded for this clonotype. The CDR3 coding sequence is TGTGCCACCAGCAGACGCGCGGGAGGACCCTACAATGAGCAGTTCTTC. Translation: CATSRRAGGPYNEQFF. V usage is TRBV15 and J usage is TRBJ2-1; 8 positions agree with TRBD2. CDR1 is LNHNV and CDR2 is YYDKDF in the germline V gene (reference sequence). The V segment lost 2 bases and the J segment 2 bases; nucleotides outside the gene matches: 5. CDR3 length: 16 amino acids. Variable domain in full (rest from reference TRBV15 and TRBJ2-1): DAMVIQNPRYQVTQFGKPVTLSCSQTLNHNVMYWYQQKSSQAPKLLFHYYDKDFNNEADTPDNFQSRRPNTSFCFLDIRSPGLGDTAMYLCATSRRAGGPYNEQFFGPGTRLTVL.